The source of this TCR beta chain is a study of regulatory T cells in long-lasting Graves disease. Assembly of TCR beta libraries relied on iRepertoire HTBI primers together with Arm-PCR of CDR3 regions. TCRdb used MiXCR to reprocess the multiplex PCR reads, holding one entry per CDR3 protein. The sample lists 390,000 or so distinct CDR3 sequences, 12% occurring once. The time point denotes: newly diagnosed GD, antithyroid drugs for less than 3 months. The TCR library used RNA extracted from PBMCs. The germline V gene has CDR1 DFQATT and CDR2 SNEGSKA (reference sequence). The CDR3 is made up of 13 amino acids. Findings and caveats of the study: Persistent Graves' patients showed less TCR diversity than newly diagnosed patients showed.

On this clonotype: Its cognate antigen is unknown. Germline is not matched at one junction end, which may reflect a read error.

This sample also appeared in a second study, on T cells in Graves' hyperthyroidism and ophthalmopathy.

This TCR came from a woman aged 18-35 years with Graves disease. The source was peripheral blood mononuclear cells (PBMCs), collected at new diagnosis, from a patient treated with antithyroid drugs. The chain couples TRBV20-1 to TRBJ2-1; the D is unclear. CDR3 sequence: CSARGASYNEQSF. The CDR3 bases are TGCAGTGCTAGAGGGGCCTCCTACAATGAGCAGTCCTTC.